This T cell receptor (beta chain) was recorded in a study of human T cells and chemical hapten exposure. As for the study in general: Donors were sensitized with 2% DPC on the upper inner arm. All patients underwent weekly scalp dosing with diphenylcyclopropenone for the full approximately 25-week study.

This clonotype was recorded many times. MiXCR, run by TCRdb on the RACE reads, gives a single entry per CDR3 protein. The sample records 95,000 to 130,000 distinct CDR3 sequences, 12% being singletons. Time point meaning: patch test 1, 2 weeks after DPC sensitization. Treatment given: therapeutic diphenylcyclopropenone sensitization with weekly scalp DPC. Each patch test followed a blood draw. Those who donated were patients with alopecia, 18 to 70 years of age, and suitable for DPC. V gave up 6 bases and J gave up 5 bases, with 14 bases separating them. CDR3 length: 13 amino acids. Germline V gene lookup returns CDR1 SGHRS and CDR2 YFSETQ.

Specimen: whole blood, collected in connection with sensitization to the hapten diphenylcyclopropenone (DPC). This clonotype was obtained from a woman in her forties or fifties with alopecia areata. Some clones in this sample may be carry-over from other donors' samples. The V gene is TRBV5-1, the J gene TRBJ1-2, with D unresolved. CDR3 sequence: CASNRGGGYGYTF. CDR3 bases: TGCGCCAGCAATCGAGGAGGTGGTTATGGCTACACCTTC.